Sequencing of this T cell receptor (beta chain) was carried out in a study of blood T cells in healthy people across ages. Study findings and constraints: Relative to aged donors, long-lived donors carried more naive CD4+ cells and displayed higher diversity. Changes seen in expanded clonotypes were possibly confounded by donor CMV status left unknown. PBMCs that were unsorted prevented a conclusive naive versus antigen-experienced comparison.

A J-beta primer mix and a sample-barcoded 5' primer were used in a second PCR of roughly 6 to 11 cycles. TCRdb re-called the 5' RACE reads with MiXCR, one entry per CDR3 protein. The top ten hold around 20% of the sample, which has about 800,000 distinct CDR3 sequences, roughly 64% seen once. V shed 5 bases, J shed 7 bases, and the junction held 17 bases outside the gene matches. Germline values: CDR1 MNHEY, CDR2 SVGAGI. This CDR3 contains 16 residues. On this clonotype itself: Its specificity is not known.

Sequenced sample: blood. V and J are TRBV6-5 and TRBJ2-7, with 7 bases matching TRBD1. This clonotype was obtained from a young man in good health. The CDR3 sequence is CASSPALRTGPDEQYF. DNA of the CDR3: TGTGCCAGCAGTCCCGCCTTAAGGACAGGTCCGGATGAGCAGTACTTC.